Described below is a single T cell receptor beta chain sequence and its context. The CDR3 contains 14 residues. Germline CDR1 reads MDHEN; CDR2 reads SYDVKM. The V end was cut by 7 bases, the J end by 4 bases, with 16 bases between. The record originates from a study of blood T cell repertoires in COVID-19. Overall study: Sites in the United States, Italy and Spain provided acute and convalescent COVID-19 samples. PBMCs, B-cell-depleted T cells, or T cells were the source of the cDNA or gDNA that made up the material.

The authors' processing: Estimation of nucleated cell counts was performed using reference gene primer amplification. The assay was immunoSEQ multiplex PCR, and TCRdb's table has in-frame clones only and misses some. The V and J calls and clone size come from that table; D and trimming were worked out from the DNA. The sample has 200,000 or so clones, over 75% seen once. The TCR originated in a man between 40 and 49 years old with active or convalescent COVID-19. Sequencing was carried out using peripheral blood. J is TRBJ1-2 and V is TRBV28, with D hard to call. The CDR3 here is CASTSESALYGYTF. Written as DNA, the CDR3 is TGTGCCAGCACCTCGGAGTCCGCCCTCTATGGCTACACCTTC.